This T cell receptor (beta chain) was obtained from a study of neoadjuvant anti-PD-1 for oral cavity cancer. Study-level findings and limits: With a few patients per group, TCR findings need larger cohorts.

Assay: immunoSEQ multiplex PCR; the TCRdb copy retains only in-frame clones and omits some. The sample gives about 14,000 clones, 60% to 70% of which show up once; 2.4% is in the top ten. This clone was detected a few times. Its antigen remains unknown. V lost 2 bases to trimming and J lost 0 bases, with 17 bases between them. Per germline, CDR1 MNHNS and CDR2 SASEGT. The CDR3 totals 17 residues. This sequence originates from a person between 40 and 85 years old with oral cavity squamous cell carcinoma. This sample comprised PBMCs, obtained before nivolumab (anti-PD-1) treatment. This chain connects TRBV6-1 to TRBJ2-7; D not certain. The CDR3 loop is CASSEQSGVRASYEQYF. The CDR3 DNA reads as TGTGCCAGCAGTGAACAATCGGGTGTAAGGGCCTCCTACGAGCAGTACTTC.